What follows are 13 T cell receptor beta chains derived from one specimen sequenced in a study of T-cell reconstitution after alpha-beta-depleted transplantation in children. Unique molecular identifiers were used to barcode this TCRbeta library. TCRdb analysed the PCR reads with MiXCR anew, one entry per CDR3 protein. In the table there are around 440,000 distinct CDR3 sequences, 15% to 20% of which are singletons. The sequencing here drew on PBMCs, mostly from graft donor cells, taken 360 days after TCRalphabeta/CD19-depleted stem cell transplant. The receptors were sampled from a boy in the first two years of life who had a stem cell transplant for Wiskott-Aldrich syndrome, so the T cells may come from the graft donor.

This clonotype was recorded a few times. This chain connects TRBV12-3 or TRBV12-4 to TRBJ1-1, with D unresolved. Trimming cost V 7 bases and J 1 base, with 10 bases left between them. This CDR3 has 13 residues. CDR3 in amino acids: CASTRAWNTEAFF. CDR3 DNA: TGTGCCAGCACCCGGGCCTGGAACACTGAAGCTTTCTTT.

The chain recombines TRBV6-6 with TRBJ2-4, with 8 nucleotides matching TRBD1. CDR3 length equals 13 residues. V gave up 4 bases and J gave up 7 bases; unmatched junction bases: 3. From germline, CDR1 is MNHNY and CDR2 SVGAGI (reference sequence). The CDR3 region has the DNA TGTGCCAGCAGTTCGGACAGGGCTAACATTCAGTACTTC. It translates to CASSSDRANIQYF.

The V and J genes are TRBV7-9 and TRBJ2-3, with 15 bases matching TRBD2. V dropped 8 bases and J dropped 6; count of bases not matched to a gene: 0. Per the germline V gene, CDR1 is SEHNR and CDR2 is FQNEAQ (reference sequence). The CDR3 is made up of 13 amino acids. Written as DNA, the CDR3 is TGTGCCAGCGGACTAGCGGGAGGGGATACGCAGTATTTT. Translation gives CASGLAGGDTQYF.

This clonotype showed up just a few times. The rearrangement joins TRBV6-2 or TRBV6-3 to TRBJ2-2; D may be TRBD2 (5 bases). Per germline, CDR1 MNHEY and CDR2 SVGEGT. Trimming took off 7 bases at V and 2 bases at J, with 14 bases between the two ends. This CDR3 contains 15 residues. The CDR3 reads CASMRSGSNTGELFF. DNA for the CDR3: TGTGCCAGCATGAGGTCGGGATCCAACACCGGGGAGCTGTTTTTT.

This clonotype turned up a few times. V and J are TRBV7-9 and TRBJ2-1; 11 bases agree with TRBD2. The CDR3 length is 16 residues. Trimming took 1 base from V and 8 from J; bases not matched to a gene: 7. The V gene's germline CDR1 is SEHNR and CDR2 FQNEAQ (reference sequence). The CDR3: CASSLGLGLAGDEQFF. CDR3 sequence (DNA): TGTGCCAGCAGCTTAGGTCTAGGACTAGCGGGCGATGAGCAGTTCTTC.

This clonotype came up a few times. The chain links TRBV15 to TRBJ2-7; D ambiguous. The length of the CDR3 is 14 residues. Trimming pared 1 base from V and 2 bases from J, leaving 9 bases between. Germline values: CDR1 LNHNV, CDR2 YYDKDF (reference sequence). The CDR3 DNA reads TGTGCCACCAGCAGAGTAGCAGGACCCTACGAGCAGTACTTC. Residues: CATSRVAGPYEQYF.

The chain has TRBV10-3 and TRBJ2-2; the match to TRBD1 covers 8 bases. V trimming: 6 bases; J trimming: 4 bases; junction bases outside the gene matches: 4. CDR1 is ENHRY and CDR2 is SYGVKD in the germline V gene. CDR3 length equals 14 residues. For the CDR3, the DNA is TGTGCCATCAGCCCAGGGGGCGGCACCGGGGAGCTGTTTTTT. This encodes CAISPGGGTGELFF.

V and J are TRBV6-5 and TRBJ2-4; D might be TRBD1 (5 bases). Germline loops: CDR1 MNHEY, CDR2 SVGAGI. V lost 2 bases and J lost 1, with 9 bases in between. The CDR3 contains 15 residues. CDR3 in amino acids: CASSYGAGAKNIQYF. In DNA, the CDR3 is TGTGCCAGCAGTTACGGAGCAGGGGCCAAAAACATTCAGTACTTC.

This rearrangement joins TRBV15 to TRBJ2-2; no clear D gene. Trimming removed 4 bases from V and 2 bases from J, with 5 bases in between. The CDR3 runs 13 residues. Germline V gene data show CDR1 as LNHNV and CDR2 as YYDKDF (reference sequence). In nucleotides, the CDR3 is TGTGCCACCAGCATATCTAACACCGGGGAGCTGTTTTTT. It encodes CATSISNTGELFF.

The V and J genes are TRBV20-1 and TRBJ1-6; 9 bases align to TRBD1. V gave up 1 base and J gave up 6 bases; unmatched junction bases: 7. The CDR3 contains 16 residues. Germline V gene sequence: CDR1 DFQATT, CDR2 SNEGSKA (reference sequence). The DNA for the CDR3 is TGCAGTGCTAGAGCCCAAGACAGGGGGAGTAATTCACCCCTCCACTTT. This gives the protein CSARAQDRGSNSPLHF.

DNA of the CDR3: TGTGCCAGCAGAGGACAGGCCGAGAGGCCCCAGCATTTT. The encoded protein is CASRGQAERPQHF. The rearrangement uses TRBV12-3 or TRBV12-4 and TRBJ1-5; TRBD1 agrees at 7 bases. The CDR3 runs 13 residues. V lost 6 bases, J lost 9 bases, and 8 bases stayed unmatched.

This chain uses TRBV7-8 with TRBJ2-3; 7 nucleotides agree with TRBD2. V lost 2 bases to trimming and J lost 3 bases; unmatched junction nucleotides: 5. The CDR3 totals 15 residues. Germline CDR1 and CDR2: SGHVS and FQNEAQ. CDR3 sequence reads: CASSLQGGRTDTQYF. The CDR3 nucleotides are TGTGCCAGCAGCTTACAGGGAGGGAGGACAGATACGCAGTATTTT.

This clonotype has a count of ten or more. The chain employs TRBV5-1 and TRBJ2-1; possible D gene TRBD2, 6 bases. The V end was cut by 4 bases, the J end by 7 bases, with 12 bases between. Germline CDR1 and CDR2: SGHRS and YFSETQ. This CDR3 has 13 residues. The CDR3 region has the DNA TGCGCCAGCAGCGGTGGAGGGTGGAATGAGCAGTTCTTC. Amino acid sequence: CASSGGGWNEQFF.